This T cell receptor (beta chain) stems from a study of blood T cell repertoires in COVID-19. Across the study: Sites in the United States, Italy and Spain provided acute and convalescent COVID-19 samples. Nucleic acid was either cDNA or gDNA, and it came from T cells, B-cell-depleted T cells, or PBMCs.

Method: immunoSEQ multiplex PCR; TCRdb's copy keeps in-frame clones and lacks some. The table shows over 85,000 clones, with approximately 89% occurring only once. The V gene's germline CDR1 is MGHDK and CDR2 SYGVNS. V lost 4 bases and J lost 3, with 7 bases in between. The CDR3 runs to 12 residues. This receptor was obtained from a human donor in a cohort sampled during active COVID-19. The gene calls are TRBV25-1 and TRBJ2-7; the D gene is possibly TRBD2 (6 bases). The source material was peripheral blood. The CDR3 sequence: CASSVADYEQYF. The CDR3 DNA is TGTGCCAGCAGTGTAGCGGACTACGAGCAGTACTTC.